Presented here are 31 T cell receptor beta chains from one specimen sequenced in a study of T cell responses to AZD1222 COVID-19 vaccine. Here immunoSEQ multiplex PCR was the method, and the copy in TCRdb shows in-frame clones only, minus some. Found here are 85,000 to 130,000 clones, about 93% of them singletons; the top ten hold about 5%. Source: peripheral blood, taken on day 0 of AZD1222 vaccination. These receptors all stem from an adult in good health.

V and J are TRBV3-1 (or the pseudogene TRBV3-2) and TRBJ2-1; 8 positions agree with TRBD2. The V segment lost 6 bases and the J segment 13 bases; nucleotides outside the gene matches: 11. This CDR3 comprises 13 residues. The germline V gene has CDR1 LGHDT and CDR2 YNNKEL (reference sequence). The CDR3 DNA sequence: TGTGCCAGCAGGATGAAAGCGGGGGCGGTCCAGTTCTTC. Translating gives CASRMKAGAVQFF.

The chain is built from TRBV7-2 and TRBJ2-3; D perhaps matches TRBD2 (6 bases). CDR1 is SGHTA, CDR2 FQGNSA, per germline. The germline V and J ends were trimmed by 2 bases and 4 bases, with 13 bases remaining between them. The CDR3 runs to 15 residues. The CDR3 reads CASSLNSWGADTQYF. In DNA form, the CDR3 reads TGTGCCAGCAGCTTAAATTCGTGGGGGGCAGATACGCAGTATTTT.

The CDR3 DNA is TGTGCCAGCAGCCCCGACAGGGGGCAGGGCTACGAGCAGTACTTC. Its translation is CASSPDRGQGYEQYF. This chain connects TRBV7-2 to TRBJ2-7; 10 bases are shared with TRBD1. Per the germline V gene, CDR1 is SGHTA and CDR2 is FQGNSA. This CDR3 comprises 15 residues. V shed 5 bases and J 3 bases; nucleotides not matched to a gene: 7.

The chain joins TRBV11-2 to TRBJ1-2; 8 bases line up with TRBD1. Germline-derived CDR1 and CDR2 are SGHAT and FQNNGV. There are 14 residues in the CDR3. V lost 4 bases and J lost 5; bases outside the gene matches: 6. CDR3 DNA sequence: TGTGCCAGCAGCTACTCAGGGGGCGCGTATGGCTACACCTTC. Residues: CASSYSGGAYGYTF.

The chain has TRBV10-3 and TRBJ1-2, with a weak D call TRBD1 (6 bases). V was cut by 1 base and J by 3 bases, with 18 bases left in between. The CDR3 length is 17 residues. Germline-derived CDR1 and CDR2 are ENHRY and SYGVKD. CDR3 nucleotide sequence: TGTGCCATCAGTGAGTTCTCGGGGCTGGGGGCCGACTATGGCTACACCTTC. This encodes CAISEFSGLGADYGYTF.

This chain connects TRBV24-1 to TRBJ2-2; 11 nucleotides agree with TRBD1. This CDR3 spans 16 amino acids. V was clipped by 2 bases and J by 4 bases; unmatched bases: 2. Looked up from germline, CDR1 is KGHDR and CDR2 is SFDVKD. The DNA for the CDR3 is TGTGCCACCAGTGATTCCGGGACAGGGGGCACCGGGGAGCTGTTTTTT. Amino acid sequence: CATSDSGTGGTGELFF.

The CDR3 DNA reads TGTGCCAGCAGACGGGAGAGCTCTGGAAACACCATATATTTT. Protein: CASRRESSGNTIYF. This chain connects TRBV2 to TRBJ1-3; D gene ambiguous. This CDR3 has 14 residues. CDR1 SNHLY and CDR2 FYNNEI come from the germline V gene. Trimming cost V 6 bases and J 0 bases, with 9 bases left between them.

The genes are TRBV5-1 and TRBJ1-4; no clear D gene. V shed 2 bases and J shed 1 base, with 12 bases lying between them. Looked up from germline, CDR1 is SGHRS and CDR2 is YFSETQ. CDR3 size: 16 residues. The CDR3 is CASSFIPDGTNEKLFF. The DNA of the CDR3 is TGCGCCAGCAGCTTTATCCCGGACGGAACTAATGAAAAACTGTTTTTT.

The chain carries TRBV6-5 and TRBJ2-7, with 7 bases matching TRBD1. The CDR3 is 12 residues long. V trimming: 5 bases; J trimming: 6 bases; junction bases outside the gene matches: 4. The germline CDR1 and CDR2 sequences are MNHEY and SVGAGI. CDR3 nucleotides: TGTGCCAGCAGTAGAACAGGGGTCGAGCAGTACTTC. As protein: CASSRTGVEQYF.

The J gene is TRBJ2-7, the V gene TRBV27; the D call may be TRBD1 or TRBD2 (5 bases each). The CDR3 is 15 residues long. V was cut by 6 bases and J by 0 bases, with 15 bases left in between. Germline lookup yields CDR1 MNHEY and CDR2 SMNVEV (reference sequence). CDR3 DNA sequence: TGTGCCAGCAGCTACCGGGACGCGAGCTCCTACGAGCAGTACTTC. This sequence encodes CASSYRDASSYEQYF.

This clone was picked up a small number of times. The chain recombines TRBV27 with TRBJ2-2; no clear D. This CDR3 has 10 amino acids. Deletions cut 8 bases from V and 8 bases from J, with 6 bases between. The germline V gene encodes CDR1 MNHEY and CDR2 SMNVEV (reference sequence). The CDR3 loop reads CASPKGELFF. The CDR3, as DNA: TGTGCCAGCCCTAAAGGGGAGCTGTTTTTT.

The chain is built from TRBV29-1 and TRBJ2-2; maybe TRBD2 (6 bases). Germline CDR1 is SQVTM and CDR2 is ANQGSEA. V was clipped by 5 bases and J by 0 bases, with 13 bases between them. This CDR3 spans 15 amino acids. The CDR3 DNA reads TGCAGCGTTATTACAGGACTAACGAACACCGGGGAGCTGTTTTTT. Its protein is CSVITGLTNTGELFF.

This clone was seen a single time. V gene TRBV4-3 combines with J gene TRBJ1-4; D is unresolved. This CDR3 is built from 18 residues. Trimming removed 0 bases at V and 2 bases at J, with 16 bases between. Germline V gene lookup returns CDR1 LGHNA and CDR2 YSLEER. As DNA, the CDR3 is TGCGCCAGCAGCCAAGATTTGGTTGCGGGTACGACTAATGAAAAACTGTTTTTT. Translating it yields CASSQDLVAGTTNEKLFF.

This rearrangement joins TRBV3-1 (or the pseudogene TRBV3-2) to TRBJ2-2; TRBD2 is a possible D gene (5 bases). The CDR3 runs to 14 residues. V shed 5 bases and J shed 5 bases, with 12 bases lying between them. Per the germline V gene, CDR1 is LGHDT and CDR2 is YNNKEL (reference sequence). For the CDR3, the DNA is TGTGCCAGCAGCAAAGGTAGCGCTACCGGGGAGCTGTTTTTT. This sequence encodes CASSKGSATGELFF.

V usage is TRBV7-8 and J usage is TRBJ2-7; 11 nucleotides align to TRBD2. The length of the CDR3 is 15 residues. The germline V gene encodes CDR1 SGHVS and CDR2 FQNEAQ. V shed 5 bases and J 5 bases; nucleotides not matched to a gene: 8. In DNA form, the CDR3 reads TGTGCCAGCAGCGACACTAGCGGGAGCAGCAACGAGCAGTACTTC. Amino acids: CASSDTSGSSNEQYF. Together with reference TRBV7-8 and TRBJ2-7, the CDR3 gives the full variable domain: GAGVSQSPRYKVAKRGQDVALRCDPISGHVSLFWYQQALGQGPEFLTYFQNEAQLDKSGLPSDRFFAERPEGSVSTLKIQRTQQEDSAVYLCASSDTSGSSNEQYFGPGTRLTVT.

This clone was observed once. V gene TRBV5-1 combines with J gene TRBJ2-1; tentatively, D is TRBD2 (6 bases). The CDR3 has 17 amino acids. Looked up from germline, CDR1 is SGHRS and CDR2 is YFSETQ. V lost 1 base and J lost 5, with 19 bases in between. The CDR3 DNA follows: TGCGCCAGCAGCTTGCGTTTGTCGACTAGGATCAACAATGAGCAGTTCTTC. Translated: CASSLRLSTRINNEQFF.

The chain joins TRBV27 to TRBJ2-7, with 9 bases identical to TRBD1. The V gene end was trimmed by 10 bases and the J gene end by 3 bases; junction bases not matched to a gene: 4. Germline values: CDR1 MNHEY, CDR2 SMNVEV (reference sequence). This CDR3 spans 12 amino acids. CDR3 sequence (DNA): TGTGCCACCGGGGACAGGGACTACGAGCAGTACTTC. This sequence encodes CATGDRDYEQYF.

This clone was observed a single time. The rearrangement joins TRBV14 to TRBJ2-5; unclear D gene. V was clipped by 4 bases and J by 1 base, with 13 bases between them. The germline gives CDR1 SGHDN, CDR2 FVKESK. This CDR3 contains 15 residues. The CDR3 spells CASSRGKEFQETQYF. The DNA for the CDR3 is TGTGCCAGCAGCCGGGGTAAAGAATTCCAAGAGACCCAGTACTTC.

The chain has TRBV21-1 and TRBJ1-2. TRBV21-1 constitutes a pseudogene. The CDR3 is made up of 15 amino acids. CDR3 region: CASSKLGGSNYGYTF. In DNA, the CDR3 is TGTGCCAGCAGCAAATTGGGGGGCAGCAACTATGGCTACACCTTC.

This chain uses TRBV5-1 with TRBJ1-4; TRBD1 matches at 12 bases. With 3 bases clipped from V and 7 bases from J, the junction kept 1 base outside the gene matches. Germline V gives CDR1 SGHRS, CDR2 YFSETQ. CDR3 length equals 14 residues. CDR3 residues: CASSWGQGAEKLFF. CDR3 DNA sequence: TGCGCCAGCAGCTGGGGACAGGGGGCTGAAAAACTGTTTTTT.

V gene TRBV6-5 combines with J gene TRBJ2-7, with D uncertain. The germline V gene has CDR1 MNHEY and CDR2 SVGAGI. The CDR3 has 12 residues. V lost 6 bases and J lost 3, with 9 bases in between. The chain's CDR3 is CASRGSLYEQYF. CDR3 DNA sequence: TGTGCCAGCAGAGGATCCCTCTACGAGCAGTACTTC.

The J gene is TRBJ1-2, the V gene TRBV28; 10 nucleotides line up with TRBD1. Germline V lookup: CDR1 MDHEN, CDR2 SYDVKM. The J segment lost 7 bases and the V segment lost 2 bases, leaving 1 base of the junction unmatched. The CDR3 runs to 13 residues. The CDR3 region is CASSLGDRGGYTF. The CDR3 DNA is TGTGCCAGCAGTTTAGGGGACAGGGGTGGCTACACCTTC.

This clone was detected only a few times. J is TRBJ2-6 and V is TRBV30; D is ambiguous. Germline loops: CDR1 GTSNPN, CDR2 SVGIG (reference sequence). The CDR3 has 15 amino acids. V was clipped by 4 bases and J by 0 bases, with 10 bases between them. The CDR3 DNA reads TGTGCCTGGACGAACAGCCTCTCTGGGGCCAACGTCCTGACTTTC. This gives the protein CAWTNSLSGANVLTF.

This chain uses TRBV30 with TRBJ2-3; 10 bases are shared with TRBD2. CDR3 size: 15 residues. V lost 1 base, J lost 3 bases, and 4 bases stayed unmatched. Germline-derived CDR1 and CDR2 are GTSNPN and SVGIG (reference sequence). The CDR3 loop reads CAWSAYSGRTDTQYF. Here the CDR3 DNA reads TGTGCCTGGAGTGCCTATAGCGGGAGGACAGATACGCAGTATTTT.

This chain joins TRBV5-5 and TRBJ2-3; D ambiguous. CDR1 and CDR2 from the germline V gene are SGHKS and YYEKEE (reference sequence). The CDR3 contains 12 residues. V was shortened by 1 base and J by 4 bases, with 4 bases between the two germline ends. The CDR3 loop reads CASSLLPDTQYF. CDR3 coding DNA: TGTGCCAGCAGCTTGCTCCCAGATACGCAGTATTTT.

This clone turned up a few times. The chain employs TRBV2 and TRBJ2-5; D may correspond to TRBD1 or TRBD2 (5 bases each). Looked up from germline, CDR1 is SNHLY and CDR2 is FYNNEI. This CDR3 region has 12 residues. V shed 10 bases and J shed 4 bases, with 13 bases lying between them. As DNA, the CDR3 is TGTGCCACCTCGACGGGGCTAGAGACCCAGTACTTC. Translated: CATSTGLETQYF. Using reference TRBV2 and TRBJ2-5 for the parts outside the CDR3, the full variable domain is EPEVTQTPSHQVTQMGQEVILRCVPISNHLYFYWYRQILGQKVEFLVSFYNNEISEKSEIFDDQFSVERPDGSNFTLKIRSTKLEDSAMYFCATSTGLETQYFGPGTRLLVL.

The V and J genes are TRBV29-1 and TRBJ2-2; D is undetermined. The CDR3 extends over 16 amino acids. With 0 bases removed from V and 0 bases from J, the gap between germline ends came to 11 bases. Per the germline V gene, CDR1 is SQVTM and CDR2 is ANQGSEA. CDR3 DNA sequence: TGCAGCGTTGAAGATCGCAAGGGCGCGAACACCGGGGAGCTGTTTTTT. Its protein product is CSVEDRKGANTGELFF.

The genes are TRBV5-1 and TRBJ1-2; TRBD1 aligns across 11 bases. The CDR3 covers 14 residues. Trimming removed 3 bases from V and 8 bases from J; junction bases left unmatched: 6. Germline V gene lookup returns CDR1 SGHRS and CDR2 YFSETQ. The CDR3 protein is CASSWGQGGGGYTF. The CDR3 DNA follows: TGCGCCAGCAGCTGGGGACAGGGGGGAGGCGGCTACACCTTC.

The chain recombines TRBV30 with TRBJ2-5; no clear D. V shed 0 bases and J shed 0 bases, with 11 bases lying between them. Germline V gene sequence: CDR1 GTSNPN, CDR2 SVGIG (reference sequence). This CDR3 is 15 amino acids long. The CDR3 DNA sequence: TGTGCCTGGAGTGTAATCAGCCGATACCAAGAGACCCAGTACTTC. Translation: CAWSVISRYQETQYF. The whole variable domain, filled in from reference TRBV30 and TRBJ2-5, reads SQTIHQWPATLVQPVGSPLSLECTVEGTSNPNLYWYRQAAGRGLQLLFYSVGIGQISSEVPQNLSASRPQDRQFILSSKKLLLSDSGFYLCAWSVISRYQETQYFGPGTRLLVL.

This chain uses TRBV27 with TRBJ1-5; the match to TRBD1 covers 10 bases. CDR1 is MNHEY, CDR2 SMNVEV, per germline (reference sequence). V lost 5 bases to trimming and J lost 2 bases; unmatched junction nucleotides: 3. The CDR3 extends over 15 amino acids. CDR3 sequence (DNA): TGTGCCAGCAGTGCAGGGACAGGGGGCAATCAGCCCCAGCATTTT. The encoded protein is CASSAGTGGNQPQHF.

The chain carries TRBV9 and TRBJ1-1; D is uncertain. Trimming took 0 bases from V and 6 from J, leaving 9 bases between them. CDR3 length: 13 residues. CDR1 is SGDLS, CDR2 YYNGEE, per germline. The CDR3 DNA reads TGTGCCAGCAGCGTAGAATTGAGGGCTGAAGCTTTCTTT. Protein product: CASSVELRAEAFF. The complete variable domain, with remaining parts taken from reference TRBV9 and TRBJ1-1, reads DSGVTQTPKHLITATGQRVTLRCSPRSGDLSVYWYQQSLDQGLQFLIQYYNGEERAKGNILERFSAQQFPDLHSELNLSSLELGDSALYFCASSVELRAEAFFGQGTRLTVV.